These 32 T cell receptor beta chains were all obtained from the same sample, sequenced in a study of T-cell memory formation after mild COVID-19. TCRdb fed the 5' RACE reads into MiXCR, producing one record per CDR3 protein. Of about 470,000 distinct CDR3 sequences detected, 15% to 20% appear once; the ten largest clones hold 10% to 15%. Specimen: PBMCs or a T cell subset sorted from them (not recorded which). These receptors all stem from an adult woman who had mild COVID-19 (a few samples of this study predate the infection). Cell type and time point are not known.

V usage is TRBV30 and J usage is TRBJ2-3, with 8 bases lining up with TRBD2. The V and J ends lost 2 bases and 8 bases, in that order; junction bases with no gene match: 9. The CDR3 is 14 residues long. Looked up from germline, CDR1 is GTSNPN and CDR2 is SVGIG (reference sequence). The CDR3 DNA follows: TGTGCCTGGAGTCGGAGTAGCGGGGATGGTACGCAGTATTTT. Its translation: CAWSRSSGDGTQYF.

The chain uses TRBV4-1 and TRBJ2-2; no reliable D call. The germline gives CDR1 MGHRA, CDR2 YSYEKL. V shed 1 base and J shed 6 bases, with 9 bases lying between them. This CDR3 region has 14 residues. The CDR3: CASSQVSFPGELFF. The CDR3 nucleotides read TGCGCCAGCAGCCAAGTATCTTTTCCCGGGGAGCTGTTTTTT.

There are a few counts of this clonotype. This chain connects TRBV2 to TRBJ2-2, with 9 bases lining up with TRBD2. This CDR3 region has 15 residues. Germline values: CDR1 SNHLY, CDR2 FYNNEI. J was trimmed by 7 bases and V by 1 base; bases with no gene match: 4. In nucleotides, the CDR3 is TGTGCCAGCAGTGAAGTAGCGGGAGAGGTCGGGGAGCTGTTTTTT. This gives the protein CASSEVAGEVGELFF. Full variable domain (missing parts from reference TRBV2 and TRBJ2-2): EPEVTQTPSHQVTQMGQEVILRCVPISNHLYFYWYRQILGQKVEFLVSFYNNEISEKSEIFDDQFSVERPDGSNFTLKIRSTKLEDSAMYFCASSEVAGEVGELFFGEGSRLTVL.

This clonotype appeared many times. The V and J genes are TRBV7-2 and TRBJ1-1; perhaps TRBD1 as D (5 bases). V was pared by 2 bases and J by 7 bases, with 14 bases between. The germline V gene encodes CDR1 SGHTA and CDR2 FQGNSA. The CDR3 runs to 14 residues. CDR3 loop: CASSLFQSGGEAFF. For the CDR3, the DNA is TGTGCCAGCAGCTTATTTCAGTCGGGGGGTGAAGCTTTCTTT.

J is TRBJ2-7 and V is TRBV5-5; unclear D gene. Trimming cost V 0 bases and J 5 bases, with 3 bases left between them. CDR1 and CDR2 (germline): SGHKS, YYEKEE (reference sequence). The CDR3 runs 11 residues. CDR3 bases: TGTGCCAGCAGCTTGGAGGACGAGCAGTACTTC. Its translation is CASSLEDEQYF.

As to this clonotype: A much more abundant neighbour one base away suggests this may be a read error. The chain joins TRBV15 to TRBJ1-5; D gene ambiguous. The CDR3 length is 17 residues. The germline CDR1 and CDR2 sequences are LNHNV and YYDKDF (reference sequence). CDR3 in DNA: TGTGCCACCAGCAGAGCTTACAGTAGGTATAGCAATCAGCACCAGCATTTT. Translation gives CATSRAYSRYSNQHQHF.

V usage is TRBV7-2 and J usage is TRBJ1-2; D gene ambiguous. V shed 4 bases and J shed 2 bases, with 11 bases lying between them. Germline CDR1 and CDR2: SGHTA and FQGNSA. There are 14 residues in the CDR3. The CDR3 spells CASSWTLPNYGYTF. The CDR3 DNA follows: TGTGCCAGCAGCTGGACCCTCCCGAACTATGGCTACACCTTC.

The J gene is TRBJ2-5, the V gene TRBV7-9; possible D gene TRBD1, 6 bases. Trimming stripped 3 bases from V and 4 bases from J, with 12 bases between. The CDR3 spans 14 residues. Germline CDR1 and CDR2: SEHNR and FQNEAQ (reference sequence). The CDR3 region has the DNA TGTGCCAGCAGCTTTCCACAGGGAAGAGAGACCCAGTACTTC. This translates into CASSFPQGRETQYF.

This chain joins TRBV25-1 and TRBJ1-1; D may be TRBD1 (5 bases). The CDR3 has 12 residues. Germline assignment: CDR1 MGHDK and CDR2 SYGVNS. Trimming removed 0 bases from V and 11 bases from J, with 10 bases in between. CDR3: CASSEYAGGAFF. The CDR3 coding sequence is TGTGCCAGCAGTGAATATGCGGGGGGGGCTTTCTTT.

A few counts support this clonotype. The chain uses TRBV29-1 and TRBJ1-1; D not resolved. Germline values: CDR1 SQVTM, CDR2 ANQGSEA. V lost 3 bases to trimming and J lost 2 bases, with 13 bases between them. The CDR3 consists of 14 residues. CDR3 bases: TGCAGCGTTGAGGAAAGGCCTTCCAACACTGAAGCTTTCTTT. Its protein is CSVEERPSNTEAFF.

The table lists this clonotype with a few counts. V gene TRBV30 combines with J gene TRBJ2-2; 7 nucleotides agree with TRBD1. The junction had 3 bases not matched to a gene; V was cut back by 3 bases and J by 2 bases. The CDR3 spans 14 residues. Germline CDR1 reads GTSNPN; CDR2 reads SVGIG (reference sequence). Written as DNA, the CDR3 is TGTGCCTGGAGGACAGGGCTCAACACCGGGGAGCTGTTTTTT. This gives the protein CAWRTGLNTGELFF.

The CDR3 loop reads CASRDVAGRGSNSPLHF. The CDR3 DNA sequence: TGTGCCAGCAGGGATGTCGCCGGACGAGGGTCGAATTCACCCCTCCACTTT. The chain employs TRBV6-1 and TRBJ1-6, with no clear D. Trimming took 6 bases from V and 7 from J, leaving 22 bases between them. CDR1 and CDR2 from the germline V gene are MNHNS and SASEGT. The CDR3 runs to 17 residues.

This clonotype has ten or more counts. This chain joins TRBV9 and TRBJ2-2; unclear D gene. In germline, CDR1 is SGDLS, CDR2 YYNGEE. This CDR3 contains 14 residues. The ends were cut back, 4 bases at V and 0 bases at J, with 7 bases in the middle. The DNA for the CDR3 is TGTGCCAGCAGCCGCGCGCCGAACACCGGGGAGCTGTTTTTT. Translation gives CASSRAPNTGELFF.

This clonotype has just a few counts. CDR3 amino acids: CSARSRGLYEQYF. As DNA, the CDR3 is TGCAGTGCACGGTCTCGGGGTTTGTACGAGCAGTACTTC. The chain joins TRBV20-1 to TRBJ2-7, with D perhaps TRBD2 (5 bases). CDR1 is DFQATT, CDR2 SNEGSKA, per germline (reference sequence). The CDR3 sequence is 13 residues long. The V gene lost 6 bases and the J gene lost 4 bases, with 16 bases spanning the gap.

This chain connects TRBV7-8 to TRBJ2-3, with 8 positions matching TRBD2. J was trimmed by 2 bases and V by 5 bases; bases with no gene match: 6. This CDR3 is 15 amino acids long. Germline V gene data show CDR1 as SGHVS and CDR2 as FQNEAQ. CDR3 residues: CASSAGLDYTDTQYF. The CDR3 nucleotides read TGTGCCAGCAGCGCGGGACTAGACTACACAGATACGCAGTATTTT.

The chain recombines TRBV7-2 with TRBJ2-3; TRBD2 aligns across 14 bases. The CDR3 loop spans 17 amino acids. Germline CDR1 SGHTA, CDR2 FQGNSA. Trimming at V came to 5 bases and at J to 5 bases, leaving 9 bases not matched to a gene. CDR3 residues: CASSRGLAGGPGDTQYF. The CDR3 nucleotides are TGTGCCAGCAGCCGCGGACTAGCGGGGGGCCCGGGAGATACGCAGTATTTT. Combining the CDR3 with reference TRBV7-2 and TRBJ2-3 gives the whole variable domain GAGVSQSPSNKVTEKGKDVELRCDPISGHTALYWYRQSLGQGLEFLIYFQGNSAPDKSGLPSDRFSAERTGGSVSTLTIQRTQQEDSAVYLCASSRGLAGGPGDTQYFGPGTRLTVL.

The chain has TRBV24-1 and TRBJ2-1, with D perhaps matching TRBD2 (5 bases). Germline CDR1 and CDR2: KGHDR and SFDVKD. V was cut by 4 bases and J by 7 bases, with 16 bases left in between. CDR3 length equals 15 residues. The CDR3 here is CATSDRLKGGNEQFF. CDR3 nucleotides: TGTGCCACCAGTGACAGGCTCAAAGGCGGGAATGAGCAGTTCTTC.

The rearrangement links TRBV5-1 to TRBJ1-2; D is unclear. This CDR3 has 10 residues. The germline V gene encodes CDR1 SGHRS and CDR2 YFSETQ. The V end lost 2 bases, the J end lost 7 bases, and 3 bases lay between the germline ends. The CDR3 loop reads CASSFSGYTF. The CDR3, as DNA: TGCGCCAGCAGCTTTTCTGGCTACACCTTC.

The rearrangement joins TRBV9 to TRBJ1-2; tentative D call: TRBD1 (5 bases). The CDR3 is 13 amino acids. Germline-derived CDR1 and CDR2 are SGDLS and YYNGEE. The V gene lost 0 bases and the J gene lost 7 bases, with 10 bases spanning the gap. CDR3 sequence (DNA): TGTGCCAGCAGCGTAGACTTAGGGGCTGGCTACACCTTC. Translated: CASSVDLGAGYTF.

V gene TRBV6-2 or TRBV6-3 combines with J gene TRBJ2-2; the match to TRBD2 covers 15 bases. This CDR3 contains 19 residues. V was pared by 0 bases and J by 3 bases, with 5 bases of the junction left unmatched. Germline V gene sequence: CDR1 MNHEY, CDR2 SVGEGT. CDR3 coding DNA: TGTGCCAGCAGTTACTCCGGACTAGCGGGGGGGCCCCACACCGGGGAGCTGTTTTTT. Its protein product is CASSYSGLAGGPHTGELFF.

This clonotype was observed a few times. This chain joins TRBV5-1 and TRBJ2-5, with D perhaps matching TRBD2 (5 bases). This CDR3 has 18 residues. Trimming pared 2 bases from V and 2 bases from J, leaving 22 bases between. The germline V gene encodes CDR1 SGHRS and CDR2 YFSETQ. The CDR3 here is CASSLGSLAAASQETQYF. CDR3 coding DNA: TGCGCCAGCAGCTTAGGCTCCCTAGCCGCCGCCTCTCAAGAGACCCAGTACTTC.

The rearrangement joins TRBV29-1 to TRBJ1-1, with TRBD1 as a possible D gene (5 bases). This CDR3 spans 14 amino acids. V was cut by 4 bases and J by 0 bases, with 12 bases left in between. Germline assignment: CDR1 SQVTM and CDR2 ANQGSEA. For the CDR3, the DNA is TGCAGCGTTGGTCGTATGGACATGAACACTGAAGCTTTCTTT. Its protein is CSVGRMDMNTEAFF.

This clonotype was seen at least ten times. The rearrangement uses TRBV27 and TRBJ1-1; TRBD1 matches 7 bases. The CDR3 is 17 amino acids. Germline trimming cut 3 bases from V and 0 bases from J; bases unmatched to any gene: 10. The germline gives CDR1 MNHEY, CDR2 SMNVEV (reference sequence). The CDR3 sequence: CASSFRAGGAVNTEAFF. The CDR3, as DNA: TGTGCCAGCAGTTTCCGGGCAGGGGGGGCTGTGAACACTGAAGCTTTCTTT.

This sequence joins TRBV28 and TRBJ1-2; no clear D. The CDR3 covers 12 residues. In germline, CDR1 is MDHEN, CDR2 SYDVKM. V lost 8 bases and J lost 8, with 15 bases in between. The CDR3 loop is CASGRPPEGYTF. The DNA for the CDR3 is TGTGCCAGCGGACGTCCCCCAGAGGGCTACACCTTC.

The genes are TRBV27 and TRBJ1-5; tentatively, D is TRBD1 (6 bases). Germline V CDR1 and CDR2: MNHEY, SMNVEV (reference sequence). This CDR3 has 16 amino acids. Trimming left V 6 bases short and J 3 bases short, with 18 bases between. The CDR3 DNA is TGTGCCAGCAGGACAGGAGGGTACCGTTCCAATCAGCCCCAGCATTTT. Translated: CASRTGGYRSNQPQHF.

In this sample, this clonotype turned up many times. This chain links TRBV4-1 with TRBJ1-4; D unclear. The germline V and J ends were trimmed by 0 bases and 8 bases, with 13 bases remaining between them. The CDR3 has 15 residues. Germline V lookup: CDR1 MGHRA, CDR2 YSYEKL. CDR3 coding DNA: TGCGCCAGCAGCCAAGAGAAGGGATTTTGGGAAAAACTGTTTTTT. Its protein is CASSQEKGFWEKLFF.

The genes are TRBV12-3 or TRBV12-4 and TRBJ1-5, with D perhaps matching TRBD1 (6 bases). CDR3 length: 18 residues. With 5 bases removed from V and 1 base from J, the gap between germline ends came to 21 bases. CDR3 DNA sequence: TGTGCCAGCAGTGCCCGCAGGGGAAAGGTGATGAGCAATCAGCCCCAGCATTTT. It yields the protein CASSARRGKVMSNQPQHF.

This clonotype turned up a few times. The CDR3 DNA reads as TGTGCCAGTACCTCAAGCGGGAGTCTCTCCTACAATGAGCAGTTCTTC. It translates to CASTSSGSLSYNEQFF. This chain uses TRBV19 with TRBJ2-1; 8 bases align to TRBD2. With V trimmed by 7 bases and J by 0 bases, 8 bases remained unmatched. Germline V CDR1 and CDR2: LNHDA, SQIVND (reference sequence). This CDR3 has 16 amino acids.

In this sample, this clonotype turned up many times. The chain carries TRBV7-3 and TRBJ2-1; perhaps TRBD1 as D (6 bases). CDR1 SGHTA and CDR2 FQGTGA come from the germline V gene. This CDR3 spans 13 amino acids. V dropped 8 bases and J dropped 1 base, with 9 bases sitting between them. CDR3 sequence: CASSRGSYNEQFF. CDR3 coding DNA: TGTGCCAGCTCCAGGGGTTCCTACAATGAGCAGTTCTTC.

This clonotype appeared a few times. The chain carries TRBV7-9 and TRBJ1-1; the D is unclear. The V gene's germline CDR1 is SEHNR and CDR2 FQNEAQ (reference sequence). Trimming stripped 2 bases from V and 4 bases from J, with 8 bases between. The CDR3 runs 13 residues. CDR3 DNA: TGTGCCAGCAGCTTACCCCCCCGCACTGAAGCTTTCTTT. This translates into CASSLPPRTEAFF.

This clonotype showed up just a few times. The CDR3 DNA reads as TGCGCCAGCAGCTTCGACACTAGCCCGGGGAACAATGAGCAGTTCTTC. This encodes CASSFDTSPGNNEQFF. The chain combines TRBV5-1 with TRBJ2-1, with D maybe TRBD2 (6 bases). Trimming pared 2 bases from V and 5 bases from J, leaving 17 bases between. CDR1 is SGHRS, CDR2 YFSETQ, per germline. CDR3 length: 16 residues.

The chain uses TRBV3-1 and TRBJ1-1; the D is unclear. Germline CDR1 LGHDT, CDR2 YNNKEL (reference sequence). Trimming stripped 3 bases from V and 3 bases from J, with 20 bases between. The CDR3 contains 17 residues. CDR3: CASSHYTMAGPYTEAFF. CDR3 coding DNA: TGTGCCAGCAGCCACTATACAATGGCAGGCCCGTACACTGAAGCTTTCTTT.